This T cell receptor beta chain was recorded in a study of blood T cells in healthy people across ages. Study conclusions and caveats: Total diversity from one million sequenced T cells was likely underestimated. Changes in expanded clonotypes were possibly confounded, as the CMV status of donors was unknown.

The donors, all healthy, were Caucasians living in Russia, aged roughly 6 to 100. Every donor contributed roughly 10 milliliters of peripheral blood by blood draw. V shed 3 bases and J shed 1 base, with 9 bases lying between them. Germline CDR1 is MNHNS and CDR2 is SASEGT. This CDR3 spans 14 amino acids. This clonotype turned up a few times. Its antigen remains unknown. It was with a sample-barcoded 5' primer and a J-beta primer mix that a second PCR of roughly 7 to 12 cycles was run. TCRdb independently ran MiXCR on the 5' RACE reads; one entry per CDR3 protein. The sample lists about 1 million distinct CDR3 sequences; more than 35% were seen once.

Material: blood. The clonotype comes from a woman in her fifties or sixties in good health. The genes are TRBV6-1 and TRBJ1-1; no definite D call. The chain's CDR3 is CASSDGAGNTEAFF. In DNA, the CDR3 is TGTGCCAGCAGTGACGGTGCTGGGAACACTGAAGCTTTCTTT.